This T cell receptor beta chain was profiled in a study of esophageal squamous cell carcinoma under preoperative chemotherapy. Overall study findings and caveats: After chemotherapy, TCR diversity rose significantly in peripheral T cells but not in tumor-infiltrating lymphocytes.

Using its own MiXCR run on the PCR reads, TCRdb lists one record per CDR3 protein. The sample lists about 30,000 distinct CDR3 sequences, roughly half occurring once. Germline assignment: CDR1 SEHNR and CDR2 FQNEAQ (reference sequence). V dropped 4 bases and J dropped 3 bases, with 22 bases sitting between them. This CDR3 contains 17 residues. The time point: before preoperative PTX-NDP chemotherapy. In regard to this clonotype: Its antigen is as yet unknown.

The TCR sequence derives from a human donor with esophageal squamous cell carcinoma. The donor label of this sample is uncertain. This specimen was acquired from a patient given preoperative chemotherapy. V and J are TRBV7-9 and TRBJ2-7; possibly TRBD2 for D (6 bases). The CDR3 DNA reads TGTGCCAGCAGCTCCCCCCCGGGTAGCGGAAACAACTACGAGCAGTACTTC. This encodes CASSSPPGSGNNYEQYF.